A single sample is the source of the 19 T cell receptor beta chains below, sequenced in a study of blood T cells in healthy people across ages. Primed by a sample-barcoded 5' primer and a J-beta primer mix, a second PCR proceeded for about 7 to 12 cycles. TCRdb ran MiXCR on the 5' RACE reads and lists one entry per CDR3 protein. The sample lists over 450,000 distinct CDR3 sequences, about 25% occurring once. The sample also formed part of further work on T cells of mothers and their children.

The sample consisted of blood. These receptors all stem from a boy younger than 18 in good health.

The CDR3 nucleotides are TGTGCCAGCAGTTACCCCCGGGACACAGATACGCAGTATTTT. Its protein is CASSYPRDTDTQYF. The V call is TRBV6-2 or TRBV6-3, the J call TRBJ2-3, with D perhaps matching TRBD2 (5 bases). Germline V gene sequence: CDR1 MNHEY, CDR2 SVGEGT. The germline V and J ends were trimmed by 2 bases and 2 bases, with 8 bases remaining between them. The CDR3 loop spans 14 amino acids.

This clonotype was seen more than once but under ten times. This sequence joins TRBV21-1 and TRBJ2-2; TRBD1, the table's D call, lacks a check against the DNA. TRBV21-1 is a documented pseudogene. The length of the CDR3 is 18 residues. The CDR3 spells CASSTRDRGLLNTGELFF. The CDR3, as DNA: TGTGCCAGCAGCACCCGGGACAGGGGCCTACTGAACACCGGGGAGCTGTTTTTT.

The table lists this clonotype with a few counts. This chain links TRBV28 with TRBJ2-5, with TRBD2 matching over 12 bases. The CDR3 extends over 17 amino acids. CDR1 and CDR2 (germline): MDHEN, SYDVKM. Trimming took 3 bases from V and 3 from J; bases not matched to a gene: 8. The CDR3 protein is CASSFRETSGRKETQYF. For the CDR3, the DNA is TGTGCCAGCAGTTTTAGGGAGACTAGCGGGAGAAAAGAGACCCAGTACTTC.

This rearrangement joins TRBV20-1 to TRBJ2-5; possibly TRBD1 for D (5 bases). This CDR3 has 17 amino acids. Germline CDR1 is DFQATT and CDR2 is SNEGSKA (reference sequence). Trimming removed 0 bases from V and 2 bases from J, with 19 bases in between. Here the CDR3 DNA reads TGCAGTGCTAGAGATGCCGGCCAGGGATGGACGCAAGAGACCCAGTACTTC. Amino acids: CSARDAGQGWTQETQYF.

A few counts support this clonotype. The chain is built from TRBV5-1 and TRBJ1-6; D unresolved. Germline V lookup: CDR1 SGHRS, CDR2 YFSETQ. Trimming pared 3 bases from V and 5 bases from J, leaving 3 bases between. The CDR3 length is 12 residues. DNA of the CDR3: TGCGCCAGCAGCTCGGATAATTCACCCCTCCACTTT. This codes for CASSSDNSPLHF.

This chain links TRBV10-3 with TRBJ2-5; no reliable D call. Matching the DNA end better, TRBJ2-7 makes the J call doubtful. From germline, CDR1 is ENHRY and CDR2 SYGVKD. The CDR3 spans 13 residues. CDR3: CAIMAASDYEQYF. The CDR3 DNA follows: TGTGCCATCATGGCAGCGTCAGACTACGAGCAGTACTTC.

The gene calls are TRBV13 and TRBJ2-1; 10 bases are shared with TRBD2. The V gene end was trimmed by 5 bases and the J gene end by 6 bases; junction bases not matched to a gene: 10. The CDR3 is 16 residues long. In germline, CDR1 is PRHDT, CDR2 FYEKMQ (reference sequence). The CDR3 loop is CASSRGGLAGANEQFF. CDR3 bases: TGTGCCAGCAGCCGCGGGGGGCTAGCGGGAGCCAATGAGCAGTTCTTC.

The chain combines TRBV19 with TRBJ2-7; TRBD2 matches at 7 bases. The CDR3 spans 15 residues. Germline loops: CDR1 LNHDA, CDR2 SQIVND (reference sequence). V trimming: 5 bases; J trimming: 2 bases; junction bases outside the gene matches: 9. The CDR3 here is CASSSGPSGTYEQYF. CDR3 coding DNA: TGTGCCAGTAGTTCCGGCCCGAGCGGGACCTACGAGCAGTACTTC.

This clonotype has at least ten counts. V is TRBV6-5 and J is TRBJ2-5; TRBD2 is a possible D gene (6 bases). Trimming stripped 0 bases from V and 4 bases from J, with 12 bases between. Germline values: CDR1 MNHEY, CDR2 SVGAGI. The CDR3 extends over 15 amino acids. The CDR3 reads CASSYSTGRGETQYF. The CDR3 DNA sequence: TGTGCCAGCAGTTACTCGACCGGGCGGGGAGAGACCCAGTACTTC.

This clonotype appeared a few times. This chain joins TRBV6-2 or TRBV6-3 and TRBJ2-5, with no clear D. Germline CDR1 is MNHEY and CDR2 is SVGEGT. The CDR3 has 11 amino acids. Between the trimmed V and J ends, which lost 2 bases and 9 bases, there was a span of 7 bases. The CDR3 region is CASSYMGAQYF. CDR3 coding DNA: TGTGCCAGCAGTTACATGGGCGCCCAGTACTTC.

The table lists this clonotype with a few counts. This rearrangement joins TRBV9 to TRBJ2-1, with 7 bases fitting TRBD2. The CDR3 has 15 residues. Trimming took 4 bases from V and 8 from J; bases not matched to a gene: 12. Germline loops: CDR1 SGDLS, CDR2 YYNGEE. The CDR3 DNA sequence: TGTGCCAGCAGCTCCGAGGGGCGGGGGTACTATGAGCAGTTCTTC. This encodes CASSSEGRGYYEQFF.

This clonotype was seen more than once but under ten times. This rearrangement joins TRBV7-6 to TRBJ2-7; no reliable D call. The CDR3 runs 14 residues. Germline values: CDR1 SGHVS, CDR2 FNYEAQ. V was shortened by 7 bases and J by 7 bases, with 20 bases between the two germline ends. This CDR3 reads CASNSGTASFEQYF. Here the CDR3 DNA reads TGTGCCAGCAACTCGGGTACAGCCAGCTTTGAGCAGTACTTC.

This clonotype was seen more than once but under ten times. The chain links TRBV7-8 to TRBJ2-7; 7 bases align to TRBD1. Per germline, CDR1 SGHVS and CDR2 FQNEAQ. The V gene end was trimmed by 0 bases and the J gene end by 6 bases; junction bases not matched to a gene: 8. The CDR3 is 15 residues long. The CDR3 is CASSLAGTTGSEQYF. CDR3 bases: TGTGCCAGCAGCTTAGCGGGGACGACAGGGAGCGAGCAGTACTTC.

The V gene is TRBV7-2, the J gene TRBJ2-5, with D unresolved. This CDR3 contains 15 residues. Germline CDR1 is SGHTA and CDR2 is FQGNSA. The germline V and J ends were trimmed by 5 bases and 7 bases, with 20 bases remaining between them. The CDR3 loop is CASSKSLDLRGTQYF. The CDR3 DNA reads TGTGCCAGCAGCAAGAGCCTGGACCTCCGAGGGACCCAGTACTTC.

The chain combines TRBV5-5 with TRBJ2-7; TRBD2 matches at 11 bases. This CDR3 is 16 amino acids long. Trimming removed 5 bases from V and 3 bases from J; junction bases left unmatched: 10. Germline V gene data show CDR1 as SGHKS and CDR2 as YYEKEE (reference sequence). CDR3 in amino acids: CASRKTGTSGFYEQYF. CDR3 in DNA: TGTGCCAGCAGGAAAACCGGGACTAGCGGCTTCTACGAGCAGTACTTC.

There are a few counts of this clonotype. The gene calls are TRBV20-1 and TRBJ1-4; TRBD1 might be the D (5 bases). The germline V gene encodes CDR1 DFQATT and CDR2 SNEGSKA (reference sequence). The CDR3 is 15 amino acids. Trimming shortened V by 8 bases and J by 4 bases, and 20 bases separated the two germline ends. The CDR3: CSTGTAGENNEKLFF. CDR3 coding DNA: TGCAGTACTGGGACTGCTGGCGAGAATAATGAAAAACTGTTTTTT.

V usage is TRBV27 and J usage is TRBJ2-1; D not certain. Germline V lookup: CDR1 MNHEY, CDR2 SMNVEV (reference sequence). The CDR3 runs to 13 residues. Trimming left V 6 bases short and J 2 bases short, with 8 bases between. In DNA, the CDR3 is TGTGCCAGCAGGCAGTCGCCCTACAATGAGCAGTTCTTC. Translation: CASRQSPYNEQFF.

This clonotype was counted between two and nine times. J is TRBJ1-4 and V is TRBV6-1; 7 bases line up with TRBD1. V was clipped by 8 bases and J by 4 bases; unmatched bases: 4. Looked up from germline, CDR1 is MNHNS and CDR2 is SASEGT. The CDR3 length is 13 residues. The CDR3 DNA is TGTGCCAGCTCGACAGGGCGTAATGAAAAACTGTTTTTT. It translates to CASSTGRNEKLFF.

The chain links TRBV11-2 to TRBJ1-3; D is ambiguous. The CDR3 has 14 residues. In germline, CDR1 is SGHAT, CDR2 FQNNGV. V gave up 1 base and J gave up 2 bases, with 6 bases separating them. The CDR3 protein is CASSLGDTGNTIYF. As DNA, the CDR3 is TGTGCCAGCAGCTTAGGGGATACTGGAAACACCATATATTTT.